The 22 T cell receptor beta chains given below trace back to one sample, sequenced in a study of shared clonotypes between healthy human individuals. Libraries were prepared by immunoSEQ multiplex PCR; TCRdb keeps only in-frame clonotypes and omits some of them. In the table there are 2 million to 2.5 million clones, around 92% of which are singletons. Input material: naive CD4+ T cells from PBMCs. Documented subset: CD45RA+ positively selected. The source is a man aged 18-30 years in good health. Some clones in this sample may be carry-over from other donors' samples.

V and J are TRBV25-1 and TRBJ2-1, with 8 bases identical to TRBD2. The CDR3 is 14 amino acids. Germline CDR1 MGHDK, CDR2 SYGVNS. V shed 3 bases and J 7 bases; nucleotides not matched to a gene: 5. The CDR3 region is CASSDSGGPNEQFF. As DNA, the CDR3 is TGTGCCAGCAGTGATTCGGGGGGGCCGAATGAGCAGTTCTTC.

V usage is TRBV28 and J usage is TRBJ1-2; D gene uncertain. The germline V and J ends were trimmed by 6 bases and 6 bases, with 14 bases remaining between them. The germline V gene encodes CDR1 MDHEN and CDR2 SYDVKM. CDR3 size: 13 residues. The CDR3 protein is CASSAMARNGYTF. The CDR3 DNA reads as TGTGCCAGCAGCGCAATGGCGAGGAATGGCTACACCTTC.

In this sample, this clone turned up a few times. This chain links TRBV5-4 with TRBJ1-2; 7 bases are a match to TRBD1. The CDR3 loop spans 11 amino acids. The V and J ends lost 4 bases and 12 bases, in that order; junction bases with no gene match: 6. Germline V gene sequence: CDR1 SGHNT, CDR2 YYREEE (reference sequence). CDR3 amino acids: CASSAGGRHTF. The CDR3 DNA reads as TGTGCCAGCAGCGCAGGGGGGAGGCACACCTTC.

This clone was observed once. Other DNA sequences within the sample encode an identical CDR3. The chain has TRBV18 and TRBJ2-7; weak D call: TRBD1 (6 bases). There are 12 residues in the CDR3. Germline lookup yields CDR1 KGHSH and CDR2 LQKENI. Trimming pared 3 bases from V and 6 bases from J, leaving 9 bases between. As DNA, the CDR3 is TGTGCCAGCTCACCCCAGGGGAGCGAGCAGTACTTC. As protein: CASSPQGSEQYF.

The CDR3 region has the DNA TGTGCCAGCAGGATGGACCCTACTAACTATGGCTACACCTTC. Protein product: CASRMDPTNYGYTF. This sequence joins TRBV6-1 and TRBJ1-2; no reliable D call. Trimming shortened V by 6 bases and J by 0 bases, and 11 bases separated the two germline ends. Per germline, CDR1 MNHNS and CDR2 SASEGT. This CDR3 spans 14 amino acids.

Turning to this clone: This same CDR3 is encoded by further DNA sequences in the sample. This chain links TRBV6-1 with TRBJ1-5; D gene uncertain. The germline V and J ends were trimmed by 1 base and 1 base, with 2 bases remaining between them. Germline V gene sequence: CDR1 MNHNS, CDR2 SASEGT. This CDR3 region has 13 residues. DNA for the CDR3: TGTGCCAGCAGTGAAGGCAGCAATCAGCCCCAGCATTTT. Protein product: CASSEGSNQPQHF.

Regarding this clone: Other DNA sequences of this sample code for an identical CDR3. This chain uses TRBV7-3 with TRBJ2-5; TRBD2 agrees at 7 bases. With V trimmed by 2 bases and J by 2 bases, 2 bases remained unmatched. Germline values: CDR1 SGHTA, CDR2 FQGTGA. This CDR3 contains 14 residues. The DNA for the CDR3 is TGTGCCAGCAGCTTATCGGGGGGTCAAGAGACCCAGTACTTC. This encodes CASSLSGGQETQYF.

V is TRBV7-8 and J is TRBJ1-3, with D uncertain. CDR3 length: 16 amino acids. Germline assignment: CDR1 SGHVS and CDR2 FQNEAQ. The V and J ends lost 3 bases and 0 bases respectively, with 12 bases between them. The CDR3 loop reads CASSFLSLDSGNTIYF. CDR3 nucleotide sequence: TGTGCCAGCAGCTTTTTAAGTCTAGACTCTGGAAACACCATATATTTT.

J is TRBJ1-1 and V is TRBV6-5; possibly TRBD1 for D (5 bases). The CDR3 is 14 amino acids. The germline V and J ends were trimmed by 3 bases and 10 bases, with 18 bases remaining between them. Germline CDR1 MNHEY, CDR2 SVGAGI. CDR3 DNA: TGTGCCAGCAGTTATAGTGGCAGGGCGGGAGGAGCTTTCTTT. Translated, it gives CASSYSGRAGGAFF.

The chain carries TRBV29-1 and TRBJ2-5, with TRBD1 as a possible D gene (5 bases). V was pared by 7 bases and J by 3 bases, with 9 bases between. The germline CDR1 and CDR2 sequences are SQVTM and ANQGSEA. The CDR3 extends over 11 amino acids. CDR3 sequence: CSGGSKETQYF. The CDR3 nucleotides read TGCAGCGGGGGCTCCAAAGAGACCCAGTACTTC.

A word on this clone: Different DNA sequences within this sample yield the same CDR3. V and J are TRBV5-1 and TRBJ2-1, with a possible D match to TRBD2 (6 bases). CDR1 SGHRS and CDR2 YFSETQ come from the germline V gene. V was shortened by 2 bases and J by 4 bases, with 7 bases between the two germline ends. This CDR3 contains 13 residues. This CDR3 is CASSLGGYNEQFF. CDR3 DNA sequence: TGCGCCAGCAGCTTAGGAGGGTACAATGAGCAGTTCTTC. The entire variable domain, with the rest obtained from reference TRBV5-1 and TRBJ2-1, is as follows: KAGVTQTPRYLIKTRGQQVTLSCSPISGHRSVSWYQQTPGQGLQFLFEYFSETQRNKGNFPGRFSGRQFSNSRSEMNVSTLELGDSALYLCASSLGGYNEQFFGPGTRLTVL.

The rearrangement links TRBV4-3 to TRBJ2-1, with D uncertain. The CDR3 extends over 13 amino acids. The germline V and J ends were trimmed by 8 bases and 0 bases, with 8 bases remaining between them. In germline, CDR1 is LGHNA, CDR2 YSLEER. CDR3 DNA: TGCGCCAGCGGGATTCGCTCCTACAATGAGCAGTTCTTC. The encoded protein is CASGIRSYNEQFF.

This chain links TRBV9 with TRBJ1-5; TRBD1 is a possible D gene (6 bases). Germline V gene data show CDR1 as SGDLS and CDR2 as YYNGEE. There are 13 residues in the CDR3. V lost 1 base, J lost 7 bases, and 9 bases lay in between. The CDR3 is CASSVTGFQPQHF. CDR3 nucleotide sequence: TGTGCCAGCAGCGTAACAGGGTTCCAGCCCCAGCATTTT. The variable domain in full, with the rest retrieved from reference TRBV9 and TRBJ1-5, is DSGVTQTPKHLITATGQRVTLRCSPRSGDLSVYWYQQSLDQGLQFLIQYYNGEERAKGNILERFSAQQFPDLHSELNLSSLELGDSALYFCASSVTGFQPQHFGDGTRLSIL.

In its sample, this clone was seen a few times. The chain couples TRBV25-1 to TRBJ1-2; D remains ambiguous. Looked up from germline, CDR1 is MGHDK and CDR2 is SYGVNS. V shed 0 bases and J shed 6 bases, with 8 bases lying between them. The CDR3 covers 13 residues. Here the CDR3 DNA reads TGTGCCAGCAGTGAATATGGGCGGGATGGCTACACCTTC. This codes for CASSEYGRDGYTF.

The chain is built from TRBV5-1 and TRBJ1-1; D may be TRBD1 (5 bases). CDR1 SGHRS and CDR2 YFSETQ come from the germline V gene. V was trimmed by 5 bases and J by 0 bases, leaving 14 bases between them. The CDR3 runs 15 residues. The CDR3 nucleotides read TGCGCCAGCAGTCAATTGCCGGGGGTGAACACTGAAGCTTTCTTT. Translated, it gives CASSQLPGVNTEAFF. Filled out from reference TRBV5-1 and TRBJ1-1, the complete variable domain reads KAGVTQTPRYLIKTRGQQVTLSCSPISGHRSVSWYQQTPGQGLQFLFEYFSETQRNKGNFPGRFSGRQFSNSRSEMNVSTLELGDSALYLCASSQLPGVNTEAFFGQGTRLTVV.

The chain has TRBV7-3 and TRBJ2-1, with TRBD2 matching over 7 bases. After removal of 2 bases from V and 9 bases from J, the junction contained 10 bases not matched to a gene. The CDR3 contains 15 residues. The germline gives CDR1 SGHTA, CDR2 FQGTGA. CDR3 loop: CASSLSAGVGSEQFF. CDR3 nucleotide sequence: TGTGCCAGCAGCTTATCGGCGGGAGTGGGGAGTGAGCAGTTCTTC.

V and J are TRBV7-2 and TRBJ2-2; D perhaps matches TRBD2 (6 bases). CDR1 is SGHTA, CDR2 FQGNSA, per germline. Deletions cut 1 base from V and 5 bases from J, with 11 bases between. This CDR3 spans 15 amino acids. The CDR3 DNA sequence: TGTGCCAGCAGCTTAGAGGCGGGACGGACCGGGGAGCTGTTTTTT. This encodes CASSLEAGRTGELFF.

The chain combines TRBV25-1 with TRBJ2-2, with D uncertain. The CDR3 totals 13 residues. CDR1 is MGHDK and CDR2 is SYGVNS in the germline V gene. Trimming removed 7 bases at V and 2 bases at J, with 8 bases between. CDR3 in DNA: TGTGCCAGCAAAGACCAAAACACCGGGGAGCTGTTTTTT. Translation gives CASKDQNTGELFF.

The gene calls are TRBV9 and TRBJ1-5, with 8 bases aligning to TRBD1. The CDR3 has 16 amino acids. CDR1 and CDR2 (germline): SGDLS, YYNGEE. Trimming took 0 bases from V and 4 from J; bases not matched to a gene: 6. The CDR3 nucleotides are TGTGCCAGCAGCGTAGGAGCCCAGGGGGCAAATCAGCCCCAGCATTTT. Protein sequence: CASSVGAQGANQPQHF.

This rearrangement joins TRBV15 to TRBJ2-1; 8 bases align to TRBD1. V trimming: 2 bases; J trimming: 5 bases; junction bases outside the gene matches: 2. Germline V CDR1 and CDR2: LNHNV, YYDKDF (reference sequence). This CDR3 has 14 residues. The CDR3 DNA is TGTGCCACCAGCAGACAGGGGGCCCACAATGAGCAGTTCTTC. It specifies CATSRQGAHNEQFF.

This chain uses TRBV7-6 with TRBJ2-7, with a possible D match to TRBD1 (5 bases). The germline V gene encodes CDR1 SGHVS and CDR2 FNYEAQ. Trimming shortened V by 2 bases and J by 0 bases, and 8 bases separated the two germline ends. The CDR3 extends over 14 amino acids. The CDR3 nucleotides read TGTGCCAGCAGCTTACAGGGTCCCTCCTACGAGCAGTACTTC. The encoded protein is CASSLQGPSYEQYF. Combining the CDR3 with reference TRBV7-6 and TRBJ2-7 gives the whole variable domain GAGVSQSPRYKVTKRGQDVALRCDPISGHVSLYWYRQALGQGPEFLTYFNYEAQQDKSGLPNDRFSAERPEGSISTLTIQRTEQRDSAMYRCASSLQGPSYEQYFGPGTRLTVT.

This chain links TRBV5-4 with TRBJ2-3; 13 bases line up with TRBD2. Germline V lookup: CDR1 SGHNT, CDR2 YYREEE (reference sequence). V shed 0 bases and J 5 bases; nucleotides not matched to a gene: 9. The CDR3 loop spans 18 amino acids. As DNA, the CDR3 is TGTGCCAGCAGCTTGGGCACTAGCGGGAGGGGGCGGGGAGATACGCAGTATTTT. This codes for CASSLGTSGRGRGDTQYF.